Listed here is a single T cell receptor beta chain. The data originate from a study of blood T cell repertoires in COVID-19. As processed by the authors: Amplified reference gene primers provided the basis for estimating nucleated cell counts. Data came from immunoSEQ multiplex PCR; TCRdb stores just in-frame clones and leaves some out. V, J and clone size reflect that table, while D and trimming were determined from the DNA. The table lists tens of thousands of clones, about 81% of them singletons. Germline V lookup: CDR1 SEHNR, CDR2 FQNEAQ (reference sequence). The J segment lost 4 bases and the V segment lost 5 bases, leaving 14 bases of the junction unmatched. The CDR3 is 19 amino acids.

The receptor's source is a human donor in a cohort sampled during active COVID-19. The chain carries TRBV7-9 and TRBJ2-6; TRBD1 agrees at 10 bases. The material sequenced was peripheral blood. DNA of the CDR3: TGTGCCAGCAGCGGGACAGGGGTGGACTCGTTTATCGGGGCCAACGTCCTGACTTTC. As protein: CASSGTGVDSFIGANVLTF.